These 25 T cell receptor beta chains share one sample of origin, sequenced in a study of radiotherapy plus CTLA-4 blockade in lung cancer. Method: immunoSEQ multiplex PCR; TCRdb's copy keeps in-frame clones and lacks some. The table lists 70,000 to 95,000 clones, about 80% of them singletons. Sample: peripheral blood, taken from a patient treated with radiotherapy plus ipilimumab. The receptors derive from a human donor with non-small cell lung cancer that progressed on radiotherapy plus ipilimumab.

Details on this clone: Other DNA sequences in this specimen translate into the identical CDR3. The chain is built from TRBV9 and TRBJ1-5; 9 bases fit TRBD1. Germline values: CDR1 SGDLS, CDR2 YYNGEE. This CDR3 comprises 15 residues. The ends lost 0 bases at V and 6 bases at J; junction bases unmatched: 4. The CDR3, as DNA: TGTGCCAGCAGCGTAGGACAGGGGGTTGGTCAGCCCCAGCATTTT. Translated: CASSVGQGVGQPQHF.

The V gene is TRBV5-6, the J gene TRBJ2-2; D possibly matches TRBD1 or TRBD2 (5 bases each). The germline CDR1 and CDR2 sequences are SGHDT and YYEEEE. This CDR3 has 17 residues. Trimming took 0 bases from V and 0 from J, leaving 12 bases between them. The CDR3 bases are TGTGCCAGCAGCTTGGCTGGGACCCACGCGAACACCGGGGAGCTGTTTTTT. Translating gives CASSLAGTHANTGELFF.

The chain recombines TRBV6-1 with TRBJ2-7; the D gene is possibly TRBD1 (6 bases). Germline V gene lookup returns CDR1 MNHNS and CDR2 SASEGT. V lost 1 base, J lost 8 bases, and 12 bases lay in between. The CDR3 has 13 amino acids. Here the CDR3 reads CASSEVEGGKQYF. In nucleotides, the CDR3 is TGTGCCAGCAGTGAAGTCGAAGGGGGAAAGCAGTACTTC.

This clone was counted a single time. V and J are TRBV4-2 and TRBJ2-2; D is undetermined. This CDR3 region has 15 residues. Germline lookup yields CDR1 LGHNA and CDR2 YNFKEQ. V dropped 4 bases and J dropped 2 bases, with 11 bases sitting between them. The CDR3 region is CASSPGEINTGELFF. Here the CDR3 DNA reads TGTGCCAGCAGCCCGGGCGAGATTAACACCGGGGAGCTGTTTTTT.

The chain links TRBV4-1 to TRBJ2-7, with D unclear. This CDR3 has 13 amino acids. From germline, CDR1 is MGHRA and CDR2 YSYEKL. Trimming took 2 bases from V and 0 from J, leaving 5 bases between them. The CDR3 reads CASSQQPSYEQYF. The CDR3 DNA sequence: TGCGCCAGCAGCCAACAGCCCTCCTACGAGCAGTACTTC.

The chain combines TRBV19 with TRBJ1-2; D unclear. The CDR3 has 12 residues. In germline, CDR1 is LNHDA, CDR2 SQIVND (reference sequence). V lost 3 bases and J lost 4, with 6 bases in between. CDR3 residues: CASSMHSYGYTF. CDR3 nucleotide sequence: TGTGCCAGTAGTATGCACAGCTATGGCTACACCTTC.

The chain has TRBV29-1 and TRBJ2-1; 10 nucleotides line up with TRBD2. J was trimmed by 1 base and V by 3 bases; bases with no gene match: 6. This CDR3 region has 16 residues. From germline, CDR1 is SQVTM and CDR2 ANQGSEA. The chain's CDR3 is CSVDSGRAESYNEQFF. The CDR3 DNA sequence: TGCAGCGTTGACAGCGGGAGGGCCGAGTCCTACAATGAGCAGTTCTTC.

The sample holds one count of this clone. The chain carries TRBV5-6 and TRBJ2-7; 8 nucleotides agree with TRBD2. CDR3 size: 15 residues. Germline V gives CDR1 SGHDT, CDR2 YYEEEE. The V gene end was trimmed by 4 bases and the J gene end by 0 bases; junction bases not matched to a gene: 6. The CDR3 loop reads CASSNTGTSSYEQYF. CDR3 nucleotides: TGTGCCAGCAGCAACACAGGGACTAGCTCCTACGAGCAGTACTTC.

The rearrangement uses TRBV7-6 and TRBJ1-2, with 10 bases lining up with TRBD1. V shed 1 base and J 5 bases; nucleotides not matched to a gene: 4. The CDR3 is 15 residues long. Germline CDR1 reads SGHVS; CDR2 reads FNYEAQ. The CDR3 DNA sequence: TGTGCCAGCAGCTTAGTCGGGACAGGGGAATATGGCTACACCTTC. It encodes CASSLVGTGEYGYTF. Looking up the rest from reference TRBV7-6 and TRBJ1-2 gives the full variable domain: GAGVSQSPRYKVTKRGQDVALRCDPISGHVSLYWYRQALGQGPEFLTYFNYEAQQDKSGLPNDRFSAERPEGSISTLTIQRTEQRDSAMYRCASSLVGTGEYGYTFGSGTRLTVV.

J is TRBJ2-6 and V is TRBV2, with 9 positions matching TRBD2. V trimming: 6 bases; J trimming: 0 bases; junction bases outside the gene matches: 6. In germline, CDR1 is SNHLY, CDR2 FYNNEI. The CDR3 is 17 amino acids. In DNA, the CDR3 is TGTGCCAGCAGGGGGACTAGCCTGAGCTCTGGGGCCAACGTCCTGACTTTC. This gives the protein CASRGTSLSSGANVLTF. Supplemented by reference TRBV2 and TRBJ2-6, the full variable domain reads EPEVTQTPSHQVTQMGQEVILRCVPISNHLYFYWYRQILGQKVEFLVSFYNNEISEKSEIFDDQFSVERPDGSNFTLKIRSTKLEDSAMYFCASRGTSLSSGANVLTFGAGSRLTVL.

The rearrangement links TRBV19 to TRBJ2-1; TRBD2 aligns across 15 bases. The CDR3 contains 16 residues. Trimming cost V 6 bases and J 5 bases; bases outside gene matches: 5. CDR1 and CDR2 (germline): LNHDA, SQIVND (reference sequence). CDR3 in amino acids: CASSPGLAGGNNEQFF. In nucleotides, the CDR3 is TGTGCCAGTAGCCCAGGACTAGCGGGGGGGAACAATGAGCAGTTCTTC.

This sequence joins TRBV7-9 and TRBJ2-3, with D perhaps given as TRBD1 or TRBD2 (5 bases each). The V end lost 5 bases, the J end lost 2 bases, and 11 bases lay between the germline ends. Germline V CDR1 and CDR2: SEHNR, FQNEAQ (reference sequence). The CDR3 spans 14 residues. The CDR3, as DNA: TGTGCCAGCAGCCGGGGCGGATCCACAGATACGCAGTATTTT. Its translation: CASSRGGSTDTQYF.

The chain recombines TRBV7-8 with TRBJ1-2; D not certain. Per the germline V gene, CDR1 is SGHVS and CDR2 is FQNEAQ. V lost 5 bases and J 2 bases, leaving 9 bases between the germline ends. The CDR3 contains 13 residues. CDR3 sequence (DNA): TGTGCCAGCAGCCGTGACTCCAACTATGGCTACACCTTC. Its translation is CASSRDSNYGYTF.

The chain recombines TRBV25-1 with TRBJ2-7; 10 nucleotides line up with TRBD1. Germline V gene lookup returns CDR1 MGHDK and CDR2 SYGVNS. Germline trimming cut 3 bases from V and 0 bases from J; bases unmatched to any gene: 2. The CDR3 is 15 residues long. The CDR3 DNA follows: TGTGCCAGCAGTGACTGGGACAGGGGCTCCTACGAGCAGTACTTC. It is translated as CASSDWDRGSYEQYF.

The rearrangement uses TRBV9 and TRBJ1-2, with TRBD1 identical over 10 bases. Germline loops: CDR1 SGDLS, CDR2 YYNGEE. The junction had 4 bases not matched to a gene; V was cut back by 2 bases and J by 0 bases. The CDR3 extends over 16 amino acids. The CDR3 region has the DNA TGTGCCAGCAGCGTGGGGACAGGGGCGACTAACTATGGCTACACCTTC. Encoded protein: CASSVGTGATNYGYTF.

This clone showed up just once. V is TRBV19 and J is TRBJ1-1; tentatively, D is TRBD1 (6 bases). The CDR3 consists of 15 residues. V dropped 4 bases and J dropped 4 bases, with 16 bases sitting between them. Per the germline V gene, CDR1 is LNHDA and CDR2 is SQIVND (reference sequence). In DNA form, the CDR3 reads TGTGCCAGTAGTACCACAGGGACCGTGGGCACTGAAGCTTTCTTT. This sequence encodes CASSTTGTVGTEAFF.

This clone was observed once. The rearrangement links TRBV4-3 to TRBJ2-7, with 9 nucleotides matching TRBD1. Germline V lookup: CDR1 LGHNA, CDR2 YSLEER. This CDR3 has 13 residues. V lost 6 bases, J lost 9 bases, and 9 bases stayed unmatched. The CDR3 spells CASSFGQGQRQYF. CDR3 bases: TGCGCCAGCAGTTTTGGACAGGGGCAGCGGCAGTACTTC.

The table lists this clone with a count of one. The chain is built from TRBV7-6 and TRBJ2-2, with D perhaps matching TRBD1 (6 bases). The V gene lost 5 bases and the J gene lost 3 bases, with 13 bases spanning the gap. The CDR3 runs to 15 residues. Germline V gives CDR1 SGHVS, CDR2 FNYEAQ. CDR3 coding DNA: TGTGCCAGCAGCCCGAACAGGGTCCACACCGGGGAGCTGTTTTTT. This codes for CASSPNRVHTGELFF.

This chain uses TRBV5-8 with TRBJ1-1; D unclear. This CDR3 contains 15 residues. Germline CDR1 is SGHTS and CDR2 is YDEGEE. Trimming shortened V by 3 bases and J by 4 bases, and 16 bases separated the two germline ends. CDR3 sequence (DNA): TGTGCCAGCAGCTACCCTGGGTCCCAGGCCACTGAAGCTTTCTTT. Encoded protein: CASSYPGSQATEAFF.

The chain has TRBV6-5 and TRBJ1-1; 10 bases fit TRBD1. Losses at the gene ends were 6 bases for V and 10 bases for J; bases not matched to a gene: 5. The CDR3 has 12 amino acids. Germline V gene sequence: CDR1 MNHEY, CDR2 SVGAGI. The CDR3 DNA is TGTGCCAGCAGGGGTCGGACAGGGGGAGCTTTCTTT. Its translation is CASRGRTGGAFF.

This chain connects TRBV4-3 to TRBJ1-5, with a possible D match to TRBD1 (6 bases). V lost 4 bases and J lost 6, with 13 bases in between. The germline CDR1 and CDR2 sequences are LGHNA and YSLEER. The CDR3 sequence is 14 residues long. The CDR3 loop reads CASSPRLQGQPQHF. CDR3 nucleotide sequence: TGCGCCAGCAGCCCCAGATTACAGGGTCAGCCCCAGCATTTT.

V and J are TRBV9 and TRBJ2-7; 9 bases match TRBD1. The germline CDR1 and CDR2 sequences are SGDLS and YYNGEE. Trimming at V came to 3 bases and at J to 2 bases, leaving 6 bases not matched to a gene. CDR3 length: 15 amino acids. The CDR3 nucleotides read TGTGCCAGCAGCGCGTCCGGGACAGGGCCCTACGAGCAGTACTTC. This sequence encodes CASSASGTGPYEQYF. The whole variable domain, filled in from reference TRBV9 and TRBJ2-7, reads DSGVTQTPKHLITATGQRVTLRCSPRSGDLSVYWYQQSLDQGLQFLIQYYNGEERAKGNILERFSAQQFPDLHSELNLSSLELGDSALYFCASSASGTGPYEQYFGPGTRLTVT.

The V and J genes are TRBV27 and TRBJ2-7; D is perhaps TRBD1 (7 bases). This CDR3 comprises 15 residues. Per germline, CDR1 MNHEY and CDR2 SMNVEV (reference sequence). Trimming removed 2 bases at V and 4 bases at J, with 15 bases between. CDR3 in amino acids: CASSLGGGAGYEQYF. As DNA, the CDR3 is TGTGCCAGCAGTTTAGGAGGGGGCGCGGGGTACGAGCAGTACTTC.

This clone occurred a few times. This sequence joins TRBV19 and TRBJ1-2, with D unresolved. The germline V gene encodes CDR1 LNHDA and CDR2 SQIVND (reference sequence). Trimming left V 6 bases short and J 1 base short, with 18 bases between. This CDR3 has 16 residues. DNA for the CDR3: TGTGCCAGTAGATCCCCTGGGCGGGCAGATAACTATGGCTACACCTTC. Residues: CASRSPGRADNYGYTF.

The genes are TRBV21-1 and TRBJ2-1; the table assigns TRBD2, which was not confirmed against the DNA. TRBV21-1 is tagged as a pseudogene. CDR3 length: 13 residues. CDR3: CASSPPRSNEQFF. CDR3 nucleotides: TGTGCCAGCAGCCCCCCACGGAGCAATGAGCAGTTCTTC.